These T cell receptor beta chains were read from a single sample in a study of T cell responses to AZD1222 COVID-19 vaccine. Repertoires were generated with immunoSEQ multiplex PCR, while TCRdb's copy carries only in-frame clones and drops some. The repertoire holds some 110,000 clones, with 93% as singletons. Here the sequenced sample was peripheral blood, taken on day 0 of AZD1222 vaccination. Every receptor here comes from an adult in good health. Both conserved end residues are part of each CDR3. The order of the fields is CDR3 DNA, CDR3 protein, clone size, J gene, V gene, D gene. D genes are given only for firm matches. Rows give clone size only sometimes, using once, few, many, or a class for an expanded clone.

TGTGCCAGCAGTGAAAGTGTTCTAGCGGAAACAGATACGCAGTATTTT	CASSESVLAETDTQYF	-	TRBJ2-3	TRBV6-1	TRBD2
TGTGCCAGTAGTATGAGCGGGACTGGAGATACGCAGTATTTT	CASSMSGTGDTQYF	-	TRBJ2-3	TRBV19	TRBD2
TGCAGTGCTAGTGAAGGAATGCGAGAGACCCAGTACTTC	CSASEGMRETQYF	-	TRBJ2-5	TRBV20-1	-
TGTGCGACAAGTAGGGTTGGGCCCTATGGCTACACCTTC	CATSRVGPYGYTF	once	TRBJ1-2	TRBV28	-
TGTGCCAGCAGCTTAGCGTTAACAGGGGGCGGCACTGAAGCTTTCTTT	CASSLALTGGGTEAFF	-	TRBJ1-1	TRBV7-6	TRBD1
TGCAGCGTTGATGGGTTGTTGGGACTAGCGGGAGACTACAATGAGCAGTTCTTC	CSVDGLLGLAGDYNEQFF	-	TRBJ2-1	TRBV29-1	TRBD2
TGTGCCAGCTCACCACCGCCTGAGAGGCGGGAGGTATATTACGGGGAGCTGTTTTTT	CASSPPPERREVYYGELFF	-	TRBJ2-2	TRBV18	TRBD2
TGTGCCAGCAGTTACTCGAGATGGGGCTATAATTCACCCCTCCACTTT	CASSYSRWGYNSPLHF	-	TRBJ1-6	TRBV6-5	-
TGTGCCACCAGTGAACGGACTGCTTCCTACAATGAGCAGTTCTTC	CATSERTASYNEQFF	-	TRBJ2-1	TRBV24-1	-
TGTGCCAGCAGCGCCCTTGTGACCGGGGAGCTGTTTTTT	CASSALVTGELFF	-	TRBJ2-2	TRBV14	-
TGCAGCGCCCTAAGGGACGGGAGGGCAACAGATACGCAGTATTTT	CSALRDGRATDTQYF	-	TRBJ2-3	TRBV29-1	TRBD2
TGTGCCAGCAGCCTTAGAGGGAGGGTCGAGGAGACCCAGTACTTC	CASSLRGRVEETQYF	-	TRBJ2-5	TRBV7-2	TRBD2
TGTGCCAGTAGTATACGGGACAGGGGGACTCAGCCCCAGCATTTT	CASSIRDRGTQPQHF	-	TRBJ1-5	TRBV19	TRBD1
TGTGCCAGTAGTACCGGGGGCGGGAGCAATCAGCCCCAGCATTTT	CASSTGGGSNQPQHF	-	TRBJ1-5	TRBV19	-
TGTGCCAGCAGCCAAGGCGATAGGGTTTCCGCCAATTTGTTTTTT	CASSQGDRVSANLFF	-	TRBJ1-4	TRBV3-1/TRBV3-2	-
TGTGCCATCAGTCGGGCGGGTGAAAAACTGTTTTTT	CAISRAGEKLFF	-	TRBJ1-4	TRBV10-3	-
TGCAGCGGCAGCCTGGGTAGCGGGCGGTACAATGAGCAGTTCTTC	CSGSLGSGRYNEQFF	-	TRBJ2-1	TRBV29-1	TRBD2
TGTGCCAGCAGTCTGGCGGATACGCAGTATTTT	CASSLADTQYF	-	TRBJ2-3	TRBV28	-
TGTGCCAGCAGTGATAGTGCCGATAGCTCCTACGAGCAGTACTTC	CASSDSADSSYEQYF	-	TRBJ2-7	TRBV6-1	-
TGTGCCAGCAGCTTAGCGGCGGGAGGGCCTGGGGAGACCCAGTACTTC	CASSLAAGGPGETQYF	-	TRBJ2-5	TRBV7-9	TRBD2
TGTGCCTGGAGTGTCCAGGGAGGCGAGTATGGCTACACCTTC	CAWSVQGGEYGYTF	-	TRBJ1-2	TRBV30	-
TGTGCCAGCGGAAAAGCGGGATTGGGGTATGGCTACACCTTC	CASGKAGLGYGYTF	-	TRBJ1-2	TRBV7-2	-
TGTGCCACCGGAGGACTAGCGAGTAGCACAGATACGCAGTATTTT	CATGGLASSTDTQYF	-	TRBJ2-3	TRBV10-3	TRBD2
TGTGCCAGCAGCTTAGCGCCAGGGGCGTACTATGGCTACACCTTC	CASSLAPGAYYGYTF	once	TRBJ1-2	TRBV7-2	-
TGTGCCAGCAGCCTCACTAGAGGCCCAGATACGCAGTATTTT	CASSLTRGPDTQYF	-	TRBJ2-3	TRBV28	-
TGTGCCAGTAATTGGGACAGAACCGGGGAGCTGTTTTTT	CASNWDRTGELFF	-	TRBJ2-2	TRBV19	TRBD1
TGTGCCAGCAGCGTAGGAGGTCTCAGTACAGATACGCAGTATTTT	CASSVGGLSTDTQYF	-	TRBJ2-3	TRBV9	-
TGCGCCAGTAAGACTAGCGGGAGGCAAACCCAGTACTTC	CASKTSGRQTQYF	-	TRBJ2-5	TRBV10-2	TRBD2
TGTGCCAGCTCACCCGACAAGGCTGAAGCTTTCTTT	CASSPDKAEAFF	-	TRBJ1-1	TRBV18	-
TGTGCCAGCAGTGATATCCGGGAAGGACAGCCCCAGCATTTT	CASSDIREGQPQHF	-	TRBJ1-5	TRBV2	-